The 11 T cell receptor beta chains listed next were all sequenced from one sample in a study of blood T cell repertoires in COVID-19 (TCRdb year 2020). Library preparation used the immunoSEQ multiplex PCR assay. This immuneACCESS table, as held by TCRdb, lists in-frame sequences with V and J called but not all clones. Of the missing ones, under half trace to an unresolved V gene in checked studies; the others have no known cause. The sample contains around 700,000 clones, just under 90% of them found a single time. The ten largest clonotypes hold 0.2% to 0.3% of the sample. The source material was peripheral blood. These receptors originate from a woman between 18 and 29 years old with acute or convalescent COVID-19.

CDR3 in amino acids: CASSPSTLIRATNEKLFF. The CDR3 DNA reads TGTGCCAGCAGTCCCTCGACCCTGATCAGGGCAACTAATGAAAAACTGTTTTTT. This chain joins TRBV6-6 and TRBJ1-4; D may be TRBD1 (5 bases). V lost 5 bases and J 0 bases, leaving 19 bases between the germline ends. CDR3 length: 18 amino acids. Germline values: CDR1 MNHNY, CDR2 SVGAGI (reference sequence).

The genes are TRBV5-8 and TRBJ1-2; 7 bases are a match to TRBD1. V shed 3 bases and J 5 bases; nucleotides not matched to a gene: 16. Germline assignment: CDR1 SGHTS and CDR2 YDEGEE. The CDR3 length is 17 residues. The CDR3 here is CASSSSGTERLGYGYTF. In DNA form, the CDR3 reads TGTGCCAGCAGCTCTTCCGGGACAGAGCGCCTCGGGTATGGCTACACCTTC.

This clone was found a few times. V is TRBV6-4 and J is TRBJ2-2, with 12 bases identical to TRBD2. With 5 bases clipped from V and 6 bases from J, the junction kept 4 bases outside the gene matches. The CDR3 runs 15 residues. Germline V gene data show CDR1 as MRHNA and CDR2 as SNTAGT. CDR3 in amino acids: CASSPSSGGAGELFF. CDR3 coding DNA: TGTGCCAGCAGTCCCTCTAGCGGGGGGGCCGGGGAGCTGTTTTTT.

The chain recombines TRBV12-3 or TRBV12-4 with TRBJ1-1; D gene ambiguous. The length of the CDR3 is 13 residues. The V gene lost 4 bases and the J gene lost 3 bases, with 9 bases spanning the gap. CDR3 sequence reads: CASSSTSDTEAFF. The CDR3 coding sequence is TGTGCCAGCAGTTCCACCAGTGACACTGAAGCTTTCTTT.

This clone was observed once. This sequence joins TRBV10-3 and TRBJ1-1; perhaps TRBD1 as D (5 bases). The V gene's germline CDR1 is ENHRY and CDR2 SYGVKD. CDR3 length equals 14 residues. The V gene lost 0 bases and the J gene lost 7 bases, with 12 bases spanning the gap. This CDR3 reads CAISESSQGGEAFF. As DNA, the CDR3 is TGTGCCATCAGTGAGTCGAGCCAGGGCGGTGAAGCTTTCTTT.

The V gene is TRBV6-6, the J gene TRBJ1-5; possible D gene TRBD1, 5 bases. Per the germline V gene, CDR1 is MNHNY and CDR2 is SVGAGI (reference sequence). The CDR3 has 14 amino acids. CDR3: CATSGGKSNQPQHF. Here the CDR3 DNA reads TGTGCTACATCGGGGGGGAAGAGCAATCAGCCCCAGCATTTT.

This sequence joins TRBV10-3 and TRBJ1-3; 10 bases align to TRBD1. CDR1 is ENHRY, CDR2 SYGVKD, per germline. Unmatched junction bases numbered 4, after V lost 3 bases and J lost 2 bases. This CDR3 spans 16 amino acids. This CDR3 reads CAISDPGQGAGNTIYF. The CDR3 region has the DNA TGTGCCATCAGTGACCCAGGACAGGGGGCTGGAAACACCATATATTTT.

This clone appeared a few times. The chain combines TRBV5-6 with TRBJ2-1; 8 positions agree with TRBD2. CDR1 is SGHDT and CDR2 is YYEEEE in the germline V gene. J gave up 5 bases and V 4 bases, and 2 bases lay outside the gene matches. The length of the CDR3 is 13 residues. The CDR3 DNA sequence: TGTGCCAGCAGCCCGGGGGGGAACAATGAGCAGTTCTTC. It encodes CASSPGGNNEQFF.

The V call is TRBV11-2, the J call TRBJ2-7, with D tentatively TRBD2 (5 bases). The CDR3 runs to 12 residues. In germline, CDR1 is SGHAT, CDR2 FQNNGV. Trimming shortened V by 5 bases and J by 12 bases, and 17 bases separated the two germline ends. CDR3 sequence: CASSLSNLDSYF. For the CDR3, the DNA is TGTGCCAGCAGCCTTAGTAATTTGGACTCGTACTTC.

This clone was observed a single time. The chain is built from TRBV9 and TRBJ2-2; the match to TRBD2 covers 7 bases. V was clipped by 4 bases and J by 5 bases; unmatched bases: 11. The CDR3 covers 16 residues. Germline-derived CDR1 and CDR2 are SGDLS and YYNGEE. The CDR3 coding sequence is TGTGCCAGCAGCCCTTATAATAGGGGAGGGACCGGGGAGCTGTTTTTT. Protein sequence: CASSPYNRGGTGELFF.

The chain has TRBV19 and TRBJ2-2, with D possibly TRBD1 on 6 matching bases. Between the trimmed V and J ends, which lost 6 bases and 3 bases, there was a span of 17 bases. Per germline, CDR1 LNHDA and CDR2 SQIVND (reference sequence). This CDR3 has 16 residues. The CDR3 region is CASRDDRNQYTGELFF. In DNA form, the CDR3 reads TGTGCCAGTAGGGACGACAGGAATCAATACACCGGGGAGCTGTTTTTT.